One sample yielded the 16 T cell receptor beta chains listed below, sequenced in a study of cytotoxic CD8 clonotypes in ibrutinib-treated CLL. Generated by immunoSEQ multiplex PCR, the TCRdb table keeps only in-frame clones and is missing some. This repertoire shows fewer than 35,000 clones, 65% to 90% found once; its top ten account for approximately 8%. The material sequenced was PBMCs, taken after 24 months of ibrutinib treatment. These receptors came from a human donor with chronic lymphocytic leukemia.

The J gene is TRBJ1-1, the V gene TRBV19; perhaps TRBD1 as D (5 bases). Trimming took off 3 bases at V and 8 bases at J, with 16 bases between the two ends. CDR3 length equals 14 residues. Germline V lookup: CDR1 LNHDA, CDR2 SQIVND (reference sequence). The CDR3 spells CASSIRAGGAEAFF. The DNA of the CDR3 is TGTGCCAGTAGTATCCGGGCTGGAGGGGCGGAAGCTTTCTTT.

The V and J genes are TRBV7-6 and TRBJ1-2, with a possible D match to TRBD1 (5 bases). The germline CDR1 and CDR2 sequences are SGHVS and FNYEAQ. The CDR3 is 16 residues long. The V gene lost 1 base and the J gene lost 4 bases, with 16 bases spanning the gap. The CDR3 protein is CASSLDATPGIYGYTF. The CDR3 nucleotides read TGTGCCAGCAGCTTAGACGCTACACCAGGGATCTATGGCTACACCTTC.

V is TRBV20-1 and J is TRBJ1-2; D call uncertain. The CDR3 length is 8 residues. Germline V CDR1 and CDR2: DFQATT, SNEGSKA (reference sequence). V gave up 7 bases and J gave up 12 bases, with 9 bases separating them. CDR3 sequence reads: CSDTRDTF. CDR3 DNA sequence: TGCAGTGACACCCGGGACACCTTC.

The genes are TRBV2 and TRBJ1-6; 12 nucleotides line up with TRBD1. Per the germline V gene, CDR1 is SNHLY and CDR2 is FYNNEI. V was clipped by 5 bases and J by 10 bases; unmatched bases: 9. This CDR3 spans 16 amino acids. The CDR3 nucleotides read TGTGCCAGCAGTACCGCCGGGACAGGGGGCGCGTCACCCCTCCACTTT. This codes for CASSTAGTGGASPLHF. Full variable domain (missing parts from reference TRBV2 and TRBJ1-6): EPEVTQTPSHQVTQMGQEVILRCVPISNHLYFYWYRQILGQKVEFLVSFYNNEISEKSEIFDDQFSVERPDGSNFTLKIRSTKLEDSAMYFCASSTAGTGGASPLHFGNGTRLTVT.

The chain has TRBV10-3 and TRBJ1-6; TRBD1 agrees at 9 bases. Trimming at V came to 7 bases and at J to 6 bases, leaving 7 bases not matched to a gene. Germline V gene data show CDR1 as ENHRY and CDR2 as SYGVKD. This CDR3 spans 15 amino acids. This chain's CDR3 is CAITDRGAANSPLHF. In nucleotides, the CDR3 is TGTGCCATCACTGACAGGGGGGCCGCTAATTCACCCCTCCACTTT.

V gene TRBV27 combines with J gene TRBJ2-4; D is perhaps TRBD2 (6 bases). The germline V gene has CDR1 MNHEY and CDR2 SMNVEV (reference sequence). The V end was cut by 2 bases, the J end by 2 bases, with 10 bases between. The CDR3 is 15 residues long. DNA for the CDR3: TGTGCCAGCAGTTTAGGCGGGGCATCCAAAAACATTCAGTACTTC. It codes for CASSLGGASKNIQYF.

This clone has just one count. The rearrangement joins TRBV28 to TRBJ1-2; no clear D gene. This CDR3 is built from 13 residues. CDR1 MDHEN and CDR2 SYDVKM come from the germline V gene. V lost 5 bases to trimming and J lost 7 bases, with 14 bases between them. CDR3 amino acids: CASSNLDTPGYTF. In DNA form, the CDR3 reads TGTGCCAGCAGTAACCTCGACACTCCTGGCTACACCTTC.

The chain couples TRBV7-2 to TRBJ1-5, with D hard to call. This CDR3 region has 13 residues. The V gene's germline CDR1 is SGHTA and CDR2 FQGNSA. V gave up 4 bases and J gave up 7 bases, with 11 bases separating them. The DNA of the CDR3 is TGTGCCAGCAGCTCGGATGAGTGGCAGCCCCAGCATTTT. Protein product: CASSSDEWQPQHF. Filled out from reference TRBV7-2 and TRBJ1-5, the complete variable domain reads GAGVSQSPSNKVTEKGKDVELRCDPISGHTALYWYRQSLGQGLEFLIYFQGNSAPDKSGLPSDRFSAERTGGSVSTLTIQRTQQEDSAVYLCASSSDEWQPQHFGDGTRLSIL.

This clone has just a few counts. The chain is built from TRBV28 and TRBJ1-5; 8 bases agree with TRBD1. The CDR3 contains 16 residues. CDR1 is MDHEN, CDR2 SYDVKM, per germline. Unmatched junction bases numbered 6, after V lost 2 bases and J lost 3 bases. This CDR3 is CASSLPTGAFNQPQHF. The CDR3, as DNA: TGTGCCAGCAGTTTACCGACAGGGGCCTTCAATCAGCCCCAGCATTTT.

The chain has TRBV4-1 and TRBJ2-3, with D unresolved. The germline gives CDR1 MGHRA, CDR2 YSYEKL. CDR3 length equals 15 residues. The ends were cut back, 1 base at V and 0 bases at J, with 8 bases in the middle. CDR3 amino acids: CASSQVVPSTDTQYF. In DNA form, the CDR3 reads TGCGCCAGCAGCCAAGTCGTCCCGAGCACAGATACGCAGTATTTT.

V and J are TRBV9 and TRBJ2-3; maybe TRBD2 (6 bases). In germline, CDR1 is SGDLS, CDR2 YYNGEE. V dropped 4 bases and J dropped 1 base, with 13 bases sitting between them. The CDR3 sequence is 15 residues long. Here the CDR3 DNA reads TGTGCCAGCAGCACGTTTTCGGGGGGCACAGATACGCAGTATTTT. Its protein product is CASSTFSGGTDTQYF.

V gene TRBV7-9 combines with J gene TRBJ1-1, with 7 bases identical to TRBD1. With V trimmed by 8 bases and J by 0 bases, 12 bases remained unmatched. Germline V gene sequence: CDR1 SEHNR, CDR2 FQNEAQ (reference sequence). The CDR3 is made up of 16 amino acids. CDR3 residues: CASVPFVGGLNTEAFF. In DNA, the CDR3 is TGTGCCAGCGTGCCTTTCGTAGGGGGCTTGAACACTGAAGCTTTCTTT.

V usage is TRBV28 and J usage is TRBJ1-4, with a possible D match to TRBD1 (5 bases). V was clipped by 2 bases and J by 7 bases, with 11 bases between them. Germline V lookup: CDR1 MDHEN, CDR2 SYDVKM. This CDR3 has 14 residues. DNA of the CDR3: TGTGCCAGCAGTTTACCCGGGGGGAGTGAAAAACTGTTTTTT. Translated, it gives CASSLPGGSEKLFF.

This chain uses TRBV28 with TRBJ1-2; D is perhaps TRBD1 (6 bases). Germline-derived CDR1 and CDR2 are MDHEN and SYDVKM. The CDR3 loop spans 13 amino acids. The germline V and J ends were trimmed by 5 bases and 8 bases, with 15 bases remaining between them. The CDR3 sequence is CASSATTGTGYTF. The DNA for the CDR3 is TGTGCCAGCAGTGCGACTACAGGGACCGGCTACACCTTC.

The sample holds one count of this clone. The V and J genes are TRBV7-9 and TRBJ1-6; 9 nucleotides line up with TRBD1. The CDR3 length is 15 residues. The germline CDR1 and CDR2 sequences are SEHNR and FQNEAQ (reference sequence). J lost 6 bases, V lost 7 bases, and 7 bases had no gene match. For the CDR3, the DNA is TGTGCCAGCACCGAGACAGGGGGAGGTAATTCACCCCTCCACTTT. Amino acids: CASTETGGGNSPLHF.

This clone was seen just once. The chain carries TRBV10-3 and TRBJ1-6; no reliable D call. The CDR3 runs 16 residues. V was clipped by 3 bases and J by 0 bases, with 9 bases between them. Germline CDR1 reads ENHRY; CDR2 reads SYGVKD. CDR3 DNA sequence: TGTGCCATCAGTGATACAGAAAACTCCTATAATTCACCCCTCCACTTT. Amino acid sequence: CAISDTENSYNSPLHF.